This record covers a single TCR beta chain. Generated by immunoSEQ multiplex PCR, the TCRdb table keeps only in-frame clones and is missing some. The sample consists of over 120,000 clones, more than 90% of them appearing once. V was pared by 6 bases and J by 7 bases, with 11 bases of the junction left unmatched. From germline, CDR1 is KGHSH and CDR2 LQKENI. The CDR3 has 15 amino acids. This record comes from a study of control samples from healthy donors and cancer patients. The chain recombines TRBV18 with TRBJ1-1, with 10 bases lining up with TRBD1. The clonotype originates from a man aged 25-45 years in good health. The sample taken for sequencing was blood. The DNA for the CDR3 is TGTGCCAGCTCCTTTGGGACAGGGGCTTTGAATGAAGCTTTCTTT. Translating gives CASSFGTGALNEAFF.